This is a list of T cell receptor beta chains from one sample in a study of T cell responses to AZD1222 COVID-19 vaccine. TCRdb's table, derived via immunoSEQ multiplex PCR, lists solely in-frame clones and lacks some. Among around 99,000 clones listed, just over 90% were seen once. Sequenced here: peripheral blood, sampled on day 0 of AZD1222 vaccination. These TCRs come from an adult in good health. Each CDR3 is given with its conserved first and last residue. The D gene is left open where the match is weak. Rows give clone size only sometimes, using once, few, many, or a class for an expanded clone.

J gene: TRBJ1-2
V gene: TRBV7-8
clone size: .
D gene: .
CDR3 DNA: TGTGCCAGCAGCTGGACAGTTAACTATGGCTACACCTTC
CDR3 protein: CASSWTVNYGYTF

J gene: TRBJ1-5
V gene: TRBV2
clone size: .
D gene: TRBD1
CDR3 DNA: TGTGCCAGCAGTGAAGGACAGGGGAATCAGCCCCAGCATTTT
CDR3 protein: CASSEGQGNQPQHF

J gene: TRBJ1-4
V gene: TRBV5-4
clone size: .
D gene: TRBD1
CDR3 DNA: TGTGCCAGCAGCTTAACAGGGGGCGATGAAAAACTGTTTTTT
CDR3 protein: CASSLTGGDEKLFF

J gene: TRBJ1-1
V gene: TRBV5-4
clone size: once
D gene: .
CDR3 DNA: TGTGCCAGCAGCGGCGGGGTCCAAGGGAACACTGAAGCTTTCTTT
CDR3 protein: CASSGGVQGNTEAFF

J gene: TRBJ1-1
V gene: TRBV9
clone size: once
D gene: TRBD1
CDR3 DNA: TGTGCCAGCAGCGGGGACAGGGGGAGGACTGAAGCTTTCTTT
CDR3 protein: CASSGDRGRTEAFF

J gene: TRBJ1-3
V gene: TRBV21-1
clone size: .
D gene: .
CDR3 DNA: TGTGCCAGCAGCAAAAATCTTTCCCGGTGGGACACCATATATTTT
CDR3 protein: CASSKNLSRWDTIYF

J gene: TRBJ1-2
V gene: TRBV2
clone size: .
D gene: .
CDR3 DNA: TGTGCCAGCACCGGAGACAGCCATGGCTACACCTTC
CDR3 protein: CASTGDSHGYTF

J gene: TRBJ1-2
V gene: TRBV7-2
clone size: .
D gene: TRBD1
CDR3 DNA: TGTGCCAGCAGCTTTGAGGAGGGGGCGTACCGGGGCTACACCTTC
CDR3 protein: CASSFEEGAYRGYTF

J gene: TRBJ2-2
V gene: TRBV6-5
clone size: .
D gene: TRBD1
CDR3 DNA: TGTGCCAGCAGTTACGGGACAGGGTTAACCGGGGAGCTGTTTTTT
CDR3 protein: CASSYGTGLTGELFF

J gene: TRBJ1-6
V gene: TRBV21-1
clone size: .
D gene: .
CDR3 DNA: TGTGCGCAACCGGGACAGGGTCCGCCCCATTCACCCCTCCACTTT
CDR3 protein: CAQPGQGPPHSPLHF

J gene: TRBJ1-4
V gene: TRBV28
clone size: .
D gene: TRBD1
CDR3 DNA: TGTGCCAGCAGTCAAAGAACAGGGGCGGGGGAAAAACTGTTTTTT
CDR3 protein: CASSQRTGAGEKLFF

J gene: TRBJ1-2
V gene: TRBV2
clone size: once
D gene: TRBD1
CDR3 DNA: TGTGCCAGCAGTGAAGTAAACAGGGGAGGCGGCTACACCTTC
CDR3 protein: CASSEVNRGGGYTF

J gene: TRBJ2-1
V gene: TRBV4-1
clone size: .
D gene: TRBD1
CDR3 DNA: TGCGCCAGCAGCCAAGCAGGGACAGTCTACAATGAGCAGTTCTTC
CDR3 protein: CASSQAGTVYNEQFF

J gene: TRBJ1-4
V gene: TRBV28
clone size: .
D gene: .
CDR3 DNA: TGTGCCAGCAGCTCAGCCCAGACAGGAGTACTTTTT
CDR3 protein: CASSSAQTGVLF

J gene: TRBJ1-6
V gene: TRBV5-8
clone size: .
D gene: .
CDR3 DNA: TGTGCCAGCAGCCACCGACAGCTCCCGGGTTCACCCCTCCACTTT
CDR3 protein: CASSHRQLPGSPLHF

J gene: TRBJ1-2
V gene: TRBV19
clone size: .
D gene: .
CDR3 DNA: TGTGCCAGTGGAGAGAGGGGCGAATATGGCTACACCTTC
CDR3 protein: CASGERGEYGYTF

J gene: TRBJ2-3
V gene: TRBV24-1
clone size: .
D gene: TRBD2
CDR3 DNA: TGTGCCACCAGTGATCGGACTAGCGGACGCACAGATACGCAGTATTTT
CDR3 protein: CATSDRTSGRTDTQYF

J gene: TRBJ2-5
V gene: TRBV20-1
clone size: .
D gene: .
CDR3 DNA: TGCAGTGCGTCCTACCTTGAGACCCAGTACTTC
CDR3 protein: CSASYLETQYF

J gene: TRBJ2-7
V gene: TRBV12-3/TRBV12-4
clone size: once
D gene: .
CDR3 DNA: TGTGCCAGCAGTTTTCAATCCTACGAGCAGTACTTC
CDR3 protein: CASSFQSYEQYF

J gene: TRBJ1-1
V gene: TRBV5-1
clone size: .
D gene: .
CDR3 DNA: TGCGCCAGCAGCTTGGGCGGACAGATGAACACTGAAGCTTTCTTT
CDR3 protein: CASSLGGQMNTEAFF

J gene: TRBJ2-2
V gene: TRBV24-1
clone size: .
D gene: .
CDR3 DNA: TGTGCCACCAGTGATCACAAACGGTTTGGTACCGGGGAGCTGTTTTTT
CDR3 protein: CATSDHKRFGTGELFF

J gene: TRBJ1-1
V gene: TRBV27
clone size: .
D gene: .
CDR3 DNA: TGTGCCAGCAGTTCGGGGAGTAACACTGAAGCTTTCTTT
CDR3 protein: CASSSGSNTEAFF

J gene: TRBJ2-4
V gene: TRBV7-2
clone size: .
D gene: TRBD2
CDR3 DNA: TGTGCCAGCAGCTTAGGAGCGGGGTTCGACAAAAACATTCAGTACTTC
CDR3 protein: CASSLGAGFDKNIQYF

J gene: TRBJ2-2
V gene: TRBV11-3
clone size: .
D gene: .
CDR3 DNA: TGTGCCAGCAGGTTGGGGAACACCGGGGAGCTGTTTTTT
CDR3 protein: CASRLGNTGELFF

J gene: TRBJ2-5
V gene: TRBV2
clone size: once
D gene: .
CDR3 DNA: TGTGCCAGCAGTGACCAGCTAGCTACAAACCGGGAGACCCAGTACTTC
CDR3 protein: CASSDQLATNRETQYF

J gene: TRBJ2-7
V gene: TRBV28
clone size: .
D gene: .
CDR3 DNA: TGTGCCAGCGGACGACAGCAGTACTCCTACGAGCAGTACTTC
CDR3 protein: CASGRQQYSYEQYF

J gene: TRBJ2-7
V gene: TRBV4-1
clone size: .
D gene: .
CDR3 DNA: TGCGCCAGCAGCCTGCTAGAGGAGGGATCCTACGAGCAGTACTTC
CDR3 protein: CASSLLEEGSYEQYF

J gene: TRBJ2-6
V gene: TRBV3-1/TRBV3-2
clone size: .
D gene: .
CDR3 DNA: TGTGCCAGCAGCCAGAGCTCTGGGGCCAACGTCCTGACTTTC
CDR3 protein: CASSQSSGANVLTF

J gene: TRBJ2-3
V gene: TRBV5-1
clone size: .
D gene: TRBD1
CDR3 DNA: TGCGCCAGCAGCTTGAATCTACGGACAGGAAGCACAGATACGCAGTATTTT
CDR3 protein: CASSLNLRTGSTDTQYF

J gene: TRBJ1-3
V gene: TRBV6-5
clone size: .
D gene: .
CDR3 DNA: TGTGCCAGCAGTTACTCGGCGGCCTCTGGAAACACCATATATTTT
CDR3 protein: CASSYSAASGNTIYF

J gene: TRBJ1-4
V gene: TRBV6-4
clone size: .
D gene: .
CDR3 DNA: TGTGCCAGCCCCCCCCGTTGTACTAATGAAAAACTGTTTTTT
CDR3 protein: CASPPRCTNEKLFF

J gene: TRBJ2-7
V gene: TRBV4-3
clone size: .
D gene: TRBD1
CDR3 DNA: TGCGCCAGCAGCCAAGGGTGGGACAGCACCTACGAGCAGTACTTC
CDR3 protein: CASSQGWDSTYEQYF

J gene: TRBJ2-2
V gene: TRBV18
clone size: .
D gene: TRBD1
CDR3 DNA: TGTGCCAGCTCACCGCGGGGACAGGGTACCACCGGGGAGCTGTTTTTT
CDR3 protein: CASSPRGQGTTGELFF

J gene: TRBJ1-1
V gene: TRBV12-5
clone size: .
D gene: .
CDR3 DNA: TGTGCTAGTGGTTTGGACGGGGGGGGCGTGGTGAGCACTGAAGCTTTCTTT
CDR3 protein: CASGLDGGGVVSTEAFF

J gene: TRBJ1-6
V gene: TRBV5-8
clone size: .
D gene: TRBD1
CDR3 DNA: TGTGCCAGCAGATTGGACAGGGGGCTACACTCACCCCTCCACTTT
CDR3 protein: CASRLDRGLHSPLHF

J gene: TRBJ1-5
V gene: TRBV18
clone size: .
D gene: TRBD1
CDR3 DNA: TGTGCCAGCTCAACCTCAGGGGGGGTAGGGCAGCCCCAGCATTTT
CDR3 protein: CASSTSGGVGQPQHF

J gene: TRBJ2-6
V gene: TRBV14
clone size: .
D gene: .
CDR3 DNA: TGTGCCAGCAGCCAAATCTTTAGGGGAAGGGATTCTGGGGCCAACGTCCTGACTTTC
CDR3 protein: CASSQIFRGRDSGANVLTF

J gene: TRBJ2-5
V gene: TRBV11-2
clone size: .
D gene: TRBD2
CDR3 DNA: TGTGCCAGCTCGAGCCGGGAGGGGATTGGAGAGACCCAGTACTTC
CDR3 protein: CASSSREGIGETQYF

J gene: TRBJ2-1
V gene: TRBV29-1
clone size: .
D gene: TRBD2
CDR3 DNA: TGCAGCGTTGGGGGGAGGGCCTACAATGAGCAGTTCTTC
CDR3 protein: CSVGGRAYNEQFF

J gene: TRBJ1-5
V gene: TRBV15
clone size: .
D gene: .
CDR3 DNA: TGTGCCACCAGCAGCCGGGGGTTTCAGCCCCAGCATTTT
CDR3 protein: CATSSRGFQPQHF

J gene: TRBJ2-7
V gene: TRBV15
clone size: once
D gene: TRBD1
CDR3 DNA: TGTGCCACCAGCAGAGGGGACAGGGATTGGGTAGACGAGCAGTACTTC
CDR3 protein: CATSRGDRDWVDEQYF

J gene: TRBJ2-1
V gene: TRBV19
clone size: .
D gene: .
CDR3 DNA: TGTGCCAGTAGTATTCAGGGTCCAAGGGGCAATGAGCAGTTCTTC
CDR3 protein: CASSIQGPRGNEQFF

J gene: TRBJ1-2
V gene: TRBV18
clone size: .
D gene: TRBD1
CDR3 DNA: TGTGCCAGCTCACCGTGGGACAGGGCGTATGGCTACACCTTC
CDR3 protein: CASSPWDRAYGYTF

J gene: TRBJ2-4
V gene: TRBV19
clone size: .
D gene: .
CDR3 DNA: TGTGCCAGTAGTTCTATAGCCAAAAACATTCAGTACTTC
CDR3 protein: CASSSIAKNIQYF

J gene: TRBJ1-5
V gene: TRBV11-2
clone size: .
D gene: .
CDR3 DNA: TGTGCCAGCAGCTTAATGAGATCCAGCCCCCAGCATTTT
CDR3 protein: CASSLMRSSPQHF

J gene: TRBJ1-5
V gene: TRBV7-8
clone size: once
D gene: .
CDR3 DNA: TGTGCCAGCAGCCGGGGTGGCAATCAGCCCCAGCATTTT
CDR3 protein: CASSRGGNQPQHF

J gene: TRBJ1-1
V gene: TRBV5-6
clone size: .
D gene: .
CDR3 DNA: TGTGCCAGCAGCACGAACACTGAAGCTTTCTTT
CDR3 protein: CASSTNTEAFF

J gene: TRBJ1-4
V gene: TRBV4-3
clone size: .
D gene: .
CDR3 DNA: TGCGCCAGCAGCCAAGCGGGAGGTCTTGCTGAAAAACTGTTTTTT
CDR3 protein: CASSQAGGLAEKLFF